These T cell receptor beta chains were read from a single sample in a study of blood T cell repertoires in COVID-19. Using immunoSEQ multiplex PCR, the repertoire was profiled, and TCRdb retains in-frame clones only, with some absent. The sample has approximately 190,000 clones; around four fifths are singletons. Sequenced input: peripheral blood. The receptors shown here come from a woman in her 70s with active or convalescent COVID-19. Each CDR3 is given with its conserved first and last residue. A D gene is named only where the DNA matches it firmly. The size field is filled for only some rows; it gives once, few, many or a size class.

v_call	clone_size	d_call	j_call	cdr3_aa	cdr3_nt
TRBV19	NA	NA	TRBJ1-1	CASSIDWRGEAFF	TGTGCCAGTAGTATAGATTGGAGGGGAGAAGCTTTCTTT
TRBV5-1	NA	NA	TRBJ2-3	CASSPRQATDTQYF	TGCGCCAGCAGCCCCCGACAGGCCACAGATACGCAGTATTTT
TRBV10-3	NA	TRBD2	TRBJ2-2	CAINPGLAGGSDTGELFF	TGTGCCATCAATCCGGGACTAGCGGGAGGTTCAGACACCGGGGAGCTGTTTTTT
TRBV6-1	NA	NA	TRBJ2-1	CASSEAGLSYNEQFF	TGTGCCAGCAGTGAAGCGGGACTCTCCTACAATGAGCAGTTCTTC
TRBV2	NA	NA	TRBJ1-1	CASSDSGKAFF	TGTGCCAGCAGTGATTCGGGGAAAGCTTTCTTT
TRBV7-2	NA	TRBD2	TRBJ2-3	CASATSGRSTDTQYF	TGTGCCAGCGCGACTAGCGGGAGAAGCACAGATACGCAGTATTTT
TRBV12-3/TRBV12-4	NA	NA	TRBJ2-5	CASSLFGEETQYF	TGTGCCAGCAGTTTGTTTGGTGAGGAGACCCAGTACTTC
TRBV5-1	NA	TRBD1	TRBJ2-1	CASSSGTVLNEQFF	TGCGCCAGCAGCTCTGGGACAGTTCTCAATGAGCAGTTCTTC
TRBV11-3	NA	NA	TRBJ2-1	CASSFDQGSNEQFF	TGTGCCAGCAGCTTTGATCAGGGAAGCAATGAGCAGTTCTTC
TRBV6-5	NA	NA	TRBJ1-1	CASSPRGGRTEAFF	TGTGCCAGCAGTCCGCGGGGGGGGAGGACTGAAGCTTTCTTT
TRBV27	NA	TRBD1	TRBJ2-3	CASSPLPTGGTDTQYF	TGTGCCAGCAGTCCACTACCGACAGGGGGCACAGATACGCAGTATTTT
TRBV13	NA	NA	TRBJ2-7	CASSLGRGSSYEQYF	TGTGCCAGCAGCTTAGGGAGGGGGAGCTCCTACGAGCAGTACTTC
TRBV6-1	NA	NA	TRBJ1-3	CASREILRTGGDSGNTIYF	TGTGCCAGCAGAGAAATACTGAGGACCGGGGGAGACTCTGGAAACACCATATATTTT
TRBV7-9	NA	TRBD2	TRBJ2-1	CATSLPGLAAYNEQFF	TGTGCCACCTCACTCCCGGGACTAGCGGCCTACAATGAGCAGTTCTTC
TRBV5-6	NA	NA	TRBJ2-1	CASSWRRDFSYNEQFF	TGTGCCAGCAGCTGGCGAAGGGACTTCTCCTACAATGAGCAGTTCTTC
TRBV18	NA	TRBD2	TRBJ2-1	CASSPRLAEQNEQFF	TGTGCCAGCTCACCACGACTAGCGGAACAGAATGAGCAGTTCTTC
TRBV28	NA	NA	TRBJ1-4	CASSPRLEKLFF	TGTGCCAGCAGTCCCCGGTTAGAAAAACTGTTTTTT
TRBV7-9	NA	NA	TRBJ1-5	CASSPGETNQPQHF	TGTGCCAGCAGCCCGGGGGAGACCAATCAGCCCCAGCATTTT
TRBV6-1	NA	TRBD1	TRBJ2-1	CASSDAGTGVSYNEQFF	TGTGCCAGCAGTGATGCCGGGACAGGGGTTTCCTACAATGAGCAGTTCTTC
TRBV28	NA	NA	TRBJ1-1	CASSLQINTEAFF	TGTGCCAGCAGTTTGCAGATAAACACTGAAGCTTTCTTT
TRBV4-1	NA	TRBD2	TRBJ2-5	CASSQRERERAGTQYF	TGCGCCAGCAGCCAACGAGAGCGGGAGAGGGCCGGGACCCAGTACTTC
TRBV19	NA	NA	TRBJ1-1	CASRGRGGENTEAFF	TGTGCCAGTAGAGGACGGGGCGGGGAGAACACTGAAGCTTTCTTT
TRBV5-4	NA	TRBD1	TRBJ1-5	CATSEQGYSNQPQHF	TGTGCCACCTCCGAACAGGGGTATAGCAATCAGCCCCAGCATTTT
TRBV7-9	NA	TRBD2	TRBJ2-1	CASSLAGGPPYNEQFF	TGTGCCAGCAGCTTAGCGGGAGGGCCCCCCTACAATGAGCAGTTCTTC
TRBV18	NA	TRBD2	TRBJ2-7	CASSPTLAGGHYEQYF	TGTGCCAGCTCCCCCACCTTAGCGGGAGGGCACTACGAGCAGTACTTC
TRBV4-2	NA	TRBD2	TRBJ2-1	CASSQVPSSSGNEQFF	TGTGCCAGCAGCCAAGTCCCCTCTTCTAGCGGAAATGAGCAGTTCTTC
TRBV6-5	NA	NA	TRBJ1-2	CASSYSRSVSGYTF	TGTGCCAGCAGTTACTCTCGGAGTGTATCAGGCTACACCTTC
TRBV6-5	NA	NA	TRBJ1-2	CASSYSGGTKNYGYTF	TGTGCCAGCAGTTACTCGGGGGGGACAAAAAACTATGGCTACACCTTC
TRBV2	NA	NA	TRBJ2-1	CASSDPGLLDYNEQFF	TGTGCCAGCAGTGACCCGGGACTTCTAGACTACAATGAGCAGTTCTTC
TRBV2	NA	NA	TRBJ2-7	CASSDLRDEQYF	TGTGCCAGCAGTGATTTGCGGGACGAGCAGTACTTC
TRBV7-9	NA	NA	TRBJ2-3	CASSRSMRQGGADTQYF	TGTGCCAGCAGCCGATCTATGAGACAGGGAGGCGCAGATACGCAGTATTTT
TRBV28	NA	NA	TRBJ2-7	CASSLPTRANCEQYF	TGTGCCAGCAGTTTACCGACTAGAGCGAATTGCGAGCAGTACTTC
TRBV6-5	once	NA	TRBJ2-3	CASRLGLADTQYF	TGTGCCAGCCGGCTGGGCCTCGCAGATACGCAGTATTTT
TRBV2	NA	TRBD2	TRBJ2-5	CASRAGTSGEETQYF	TGTGCCAGCAGGGCCGGGACTAGCGGTGAAGAGACCCAGTACTTC
TRBV28	NA	NA	TRBJ1-2	CASSPGGGAPSYGYTF	TGTGCCAGCAGTCCTGGCGGGGGGGCGCCGAGCTATGGCTACACCTTC
TRBV5-4	NA	TRBD2	TRBJ2-3	CASSSTPGGRIDTQYF	TGTGCCAGCAGCTCAACCCCGGGGGGGCGGATAGATACGCAGTATTTT
TRBV19	NA	TRBD1	TRBJ1-5	CASSQQGAQPQHF	TGTGCCAGTAGCCAACAGGGGGCTCAGCCCCAGCATTTT
TRBV5-1	NA	TRBD2	TRBJ2-1	CASSLESSGYNEQFF	TGCGCCAGCAGCTTGGAGTCTAGCGGCTACAATGAGCAGTTCTTC
TRBV6-1	NA	NA	TRBJ1-5	CASSGRGGKFSNQPQHF	TGTGCCAGCAGTGGCAGGGGAGGGAAATTTAGCAATCAGCCCCAGCATTTT
TRBV14	NA	NA	TRBJ1-1	CASSQDWDGGRTEAFF	TGTGCCAGCAGCCAAGACTGGGACGGTGGGAGGACTGAAGCTTTCTTT
TRBV2	NA	NA	TRBJ2-3	CASSDYTDTQYF	TGTGCCAGCTCAGATTACACAGATACGCAGTATTTT